These 9 T cell receptor beta chains share one sample of origin, sequenced in a study of cytomegalovirus exposure and HLA in healthy donors. Primers for the PCR totalled 60 Vbeta and 13 Jbeta. Only in-frame clones appear in the TCRdb table, and some are missing; sequencing was by immunoSEQ multiplex PCR. The data contain some 81,000 clones, over 65% of them seen just once; the ten biggest clones take up about 16%. The source material was PBMCs. The receptor set was obtained from a woman in her forties in good health and CMV-seropositive.

V and J are TRBV4-2 and TRBJ1-4, with 7 bases aligning to TRBD1. CDR3 length equals 16 residues. J gave up 0 bases and V 5 bases, and 6 bases lay outside the gene matches. Germline V lookup: CDR1 LGHNA, CDR2 YNFKEQ. The CDR3 is CASSMGQSATNEKLFF. The DNA for the CDR3 is TGTGCCAGCAGCATGGGACAGAGTGCAACTAATGAAAAACTGTTTTTT.

This chain uses TRBV4-1 with TRBJ2-4; 9 bases are shared with TRBD1. The ends lost 0 bases at V and 0 bases at J; junction bases unmatched: 3. The germline V gene has CDR1 MGHRA and CDR2 YSYEKL. The CDR3 contains 17 residues. CDR3 residues: CASSQERTGEAKNIQYF. The CDR3 coding sequence is TGCGCCAGCAGCCAAGAACGGACAGGGGAAGCCAAAAACATTCAGTACTTC.

This clone was observed once. The rearrangement joins TRBV2 to TRBJ2-5; TRBD2 might be the D (5 bases). The CDR3 runs 13 residues. V gave up 7 bases and J gave up 5 bases, with 14 bases separating them. CDR1 is SNHLY and CDR2 is FYNNEI in the germline V gene. For the CDR3, the DNA is TGTGCCAGCACGGGTACTAGGCAGGAGACCCAGTACTTC. Protein product: CASTGTRQETQYF.

The genes are TRBV28 and TRBJ1-5; D gene unclear. With 7 bases removed from V and 6 bases from J, the gap between germline ends came to 22 bases. The germline CDR1 and CDR2 sequences are MDHEN and SYDVKM. The CDR3 sequence is 16 residues long. The CDR3 DNA follows: TGTGCCAGCAACCATGAGCTATTGGTATCAAGTCAGCCCCAGCATTTT. As protein: CASNHELLVSSQPQHF.

V gene TRBV6-6 combines with J gene TRBJ2-3, with TRBD2 identical over 7 bases. Germline CDR1 and CDR2: MNHNY and SVGAGI (reference sequence). The CDR3 sequence is 14 residues long. V dropped 7 bases and J dropped 3; count of bases not matched to a gene: 7. The CDR3 DNA reads TGTGCCAGCACCTTATCCGGGAGGACAGATACGCAGTATTTT. This sequence encodes CASTLSGRTDTQYF.

Worth noting for this clone: This sample also contains other DNA sequences that code for the same CDR3. This rearrangement joins TRBV7-8 to TRBJ2-2, with D perhaps matching TRBD1 (6 bases). The CDR3 consists of 14 residues. Germline V gene sequence: CDR1 SGHVS, CDR2 FQNEAQ. V lost 5 bases, J lost 3 bases, and 10 bases lay in between. This CDR3 reads CASSIRQDTGELFF. For the CDR3, the DNA is TGTGCCAGCAGCATCCGACAGGACACCGGGGAGCTGTTTTTT.

The chain links TRBV29-1 to TRBJ1-1; a weak D match, TRBD1 (6 bases). The CDR3 totals 15 residues. V was clipped by 4 bases and J by 1 base, with 16 bases between them. Germline V lookup: CDR1 SQVTM, CDR2 ANQGSEA. CDR3 sequence reads: CSVAGVGGANTEAFF. In DNA form, the CDR3 reads TGCAGCGTTGCTGGGGTAGGGGGGGCGAACACTGAAGCTTTCTTT.

The chain couples TRBV4-3 to TRBJ2-7, with D perhaps TRBD1 (5 bases). The V gene lost 1 base and the J gene lost 2 bases, with 18 bases spanning the gap. There are 17 residues in the CDR3. Germline V lookup: CDR1 LGHNA, CDR2 YSLEER. The CDR3 coding sequence is TGCGCCAGCAGCCAAGGAAATCTTGGGCAGGGCGCCTACGAGCAGTACTTC. Translating it yields CASSQGNLGQGAYEQYF.

The gene calls are TRBV5-5 and TRBJ2-1, with D possibly matching TRBD1 (6 bases). This CDR3 has 13 residues. The germline CDR1 and CDR2 sequences are SGHKS and YYEKEE (reference sequence). V was cut by 4 bases and J by 5 bases, with 10 bases left in between. CDR3 residues: CASSPRDNNEQFF. CDR3 sequence (DNA): TGTGCCAGCAGCCCAAGGGACAACAATGAGCAGTTCTTC.